These 27 T cell receptor beta chains were all obtained from the same sample, sequenced in a study of early T cells in non-severe SARS-CoV-2 infection. TCRdb analysed the 5' RACE reads with MiXCR anew, one entry per CDR3 protein. This sample has about 59,000 distinct CDR3 sequences, with about 12% found just once. The sequences come from whole blood, collected at baseline. These TCRs come from an adult who was a healthcare worker with PCR-confirmed SARS-CoV-2 infection or an uninfected control (not recorded which).

This clonotype showed up many times. This rearrangement joins TRBV20-1 to TRBJ2-7; either TRBD1 or TRBD2 may supply D (5 bases each). Trimming shortened V by 7 bases and J by 0 bases, and 7 bases separated the two germline ends. The germline CDR1 and CDR2 sequences are DFQATT and SNEGSKA (reference sequence). The CDR3 contains 11 residues. The CDR3 DNA sequence: TGCAGTGAGGGGACCTCCTACGAGCAGTACTTC. It encodes CSEGTSYEQYF.

The V gene is TRBV6-2 or TRBV6-3, the J gene TRBJ2-7; D remains ambiguous. Germline V gene lookup returns CDR1 MNHEY and CDR2 SVGEGT. The CDR3 runs to 14 residues. V lost 0 bases, J lost 2 bases, and 8 bases lay in between. The CDR3: CASSYSGYTYEQYF. DNA for the CDR3: TGTGCCAGCAGTTACTCGGGTTACACCTACGAGCAGTACTTC.

V gene TRBV6-2 or TRBV6-3 combines with J gene TRBJ1-1; unclear D gene. Germline CDR1 reads MNHEY; CDR2 reads SVGEGT. This CDR3 spans 11 amino acids. V was shortened by 6 bases and J by 3 bases, with 5 bases between the two germline ends. The DNA of the CDR3 is TGTGCCAGCAGGTCCTACACTGAAGCTTTCTTT. Its translation is CASRSYTEAFF.

The chain carries TRBV11-2 and TRBJ2-1; possible D gene TRBD1, 5 bases. Trimming stripped 3 bases from V and 5 bases from J, with 8 bases between. CDR1 and CDR2 from the germline V gene are SGHAT and FQNNGV. This CDR3 region has 13 residues. CDR3 region: CASSFQTDNEQFF. The CDR3 region has the DNA TGTGCCAGCAGCTTCCAGACAGACAATGAGCAGTTCTTC.

This clonotype was counted only a few times. The chain uses TRBV7-6 and TRBJ1-2, with D unresolved. Germline CDR1 reads SGHVS; CDR2 reads FNYEAQ. V was pared by 7 bases and J by 6 bases, with 18 bases between. CDR3 length: 14 amino acids. CDR3 coding DNA: TGTGCCAGCACTAATAGCGCAGGATCGGATGGCTACACCTTC. Residues: CASTNSAGSDGYTF.

This clonotype was seen more than once but under ten times. The gene calls are TRBV9 and TRBJ1-1, with TRBD1 identical over 7 bases. The germline V gene encodes CDR1 SGDLS and CDR2 YYNGEE. The CDR3 has 15 residues. J was trimmed by 5 bases and V by 1 base; bases with no gene match: 8. In nucleotides, the CDR3 is TGTGCCAGCAGCGTAAGAGGGGGCCGAGGTACTGAAGCTTTCTTT. It specifies CASSVRGGRGTEAFF. The whole variable domain, filled in from reference TRBV9 and TRBJ1-1, reads DSGVTQTPKHLITATGQRVTLRCSPRSGDLSVYWYQQSLDQGLQFLIQYYNGEERAKGNILERFSAQQFPDLHSELNLSSLELGDSALYFCASSVRGGRGTEAFFGQGTRLTVV.

This clonotype was counted at least ten times. This chain links TRBV12-3 or TRBV12-4 with TRBJ1-4; 8 bases agree with TRBD1. There are 13 residues in the CDR3. With 3 bases clipped from V and 8 bases from J, the junction kept 2 bases outside the gene matches. CDR3 residues: CASSFRGREKLFF. The CDR3 DNA reads as TGTGCCAGCAGTTTCAGGGGGCGCGAAAAACTGTTTTTT.

The chain links TRBV10-3 to TRBJ2-2; D may be TRBD2 (5 bases). This CDR3 is built from 14 residues. Germline CDR1 is ENHRY and CDR2 is SYGVKD. Trimming removed 7 bases at V and 6 bases at J, with 15 bases between. The CDR3 loop reads CAIKGPGESGELFF. Here the CDR3 DNA reads TGTGCCATCAAGGGTCCCGGGGAATCCGGGGAGCTGTTTTTT.

This clonotype was seen a handful of times. The gene calls are TRBV11-2 and TRBJ1-4; 7 positions match TRBD1. Trimming cost V 6 bases and J 7 bases; bases outside gene matches: 14. CDR1 SGHAT and CDR2 FQNNGV come from the germline V gene. The CDR3 sequence is 16 residues long. The CDR3 coding sequence is TGTGCCAGCAGAAACAGGGGCCCTCGGGGAAGTGAAAAACTGTTTTTT. This translates into CASRNRGPRGSEKLFF.

Only a few counts were recorded for this clonotype. This chain links TRBV11-2 with TRBJ1-2; 7 positions agree with TRBD1. CDR1 and CDR2 from the germline V gene are SGHAT and FQNNGV. V lost 10 bases to trimming and J lost 2 bases; unmatched junction nucleotides: 7. There are 13 residues in the CDR3. Written as DNA, the CDR3 is TGTGCCACCGATGGACAGGTCAACTATGGCTACACCTTC. Its translation is CATDGQVNYGYTF.

This clonotype came up a few times. This sequence joins TRBV6-6 and TRBJ1-2, with a possible D match to TRBD1 (6 bases). V lost 5 bases and J lost 8, with 27 bases in between. This CDR3 spans 17 amino acids. CDR1 and CDR2 (germline): MNHNY, SVGAGI (reference sequence). CDR3 bases: TGTGCCAGCAGTCCCGGGGGCGGCAGGGTATTGCCTCTCGGCTACACCTTC. It is translated as CASSPGGGRVLPLGYTF.

This clonotype was seen repeatedly, ten times or more. CDR3 loop: CSVETRTPFSYNEQFF. DNA for the CDR3: TGCAGCGTTGAGACGAGGACACCTTTCTCCTACAATGAGCAGTTCTTC. The chain recombines TRBV29-1 with TRBJ2-1, with D possibly being TRBD1 (5 bases). Germline lookup yields CDR1 SQVTM and CDR2 ANQGSEA. With 3 bases removed from V and 0 bases from J, the gap between germline ends came to 15 bases. The CDR3 loop spans 16 amino acids.

The chain joins TRBV7-6 to TRBJ1-1; D is undetermined. Germline CDR1 and CDR2: SGHVS and FNYEAQ. The V end lost 3 bases, the J end lost 5 bases, and 13 bases lay between the germline ends. The CDR3 runs 14 residues. Here the CDR3 DNA reads TGTGCCAGCAGCTTGCAAGAATATAGTACTGAAGCTTTCTTT. It specifies CASSLQEYSTEAFF.

The genes are TRBV15 and TRBJ2-2; D gene unclear. The V end lost 3 bases, the J end lost 5 bases, and 4 bases lay between the germline ends. This CDR3 has 12 residues. Germline-derived CDR1 and CDR2 are LNHNV and YYDKDF (reference sequence). In nucleotides, the CDR3 is TGTGCCACCAGCAGCGGAACCGGGGAGCTGTTTTTT. This codes for CATSSGTGELFF.

The chain uses TRBV2 and TRBJ2-1, with D perhaps TRBD1 or TRBD2 (6 bases each). Germline V gives CDR1 SNHLY, CDR2 FYNNEI. Trimming cost V 6 bases and J 1 base, with 16 bases left between them. CDR3 length equals 16 residues. Written as DNA, the CDR3 is TGTGCCAGCAGATCCGGGGGCGGGGCATCCTACAATGAGCAGTTCTTC. The encoded protein is CASRSGGGASYNEQFF.

There are many counts of this clonotype. The chain is built from TRBV6-2 or TRBV6-3 and TRBJ1-6, with TRBD1 identical over 7 bases. Looked up from germline, CDR1 is MNHEY and CDR2 is SVGEGT. J gave up 5 bases and V 5 bases, and 3 bases lay outside the gene matches. The CDR3 runs 14 residues. The CDR3 loop is CASSLDRDNSPLHF. CDR3 DNA sequence: TGTGCCAGCAGTCTCGACAGGGATAATTCACCCCTCCACTTT.

The V call is TRBV11-3, the J call TRBJ2-2, with D uncertain. V was pared by 5 bases and J by 4 bases, with 8 bases between. The CDR3 is made up of 13 amino acids. Germline V CDR1 and CDR2: SGHNT, YENEEA. DNA of the CDR3: TGTGCCAGCAGCCCCGGTAGCACCGGGGAGCTGTTTTTT. Translation: CASSPGSTGELFF.

This clonotype came up a few times. The chain links TRBV20-1 to TRBJ2-4; D perhaps matches TRBD2 (5 bases). Germline-derived CDR1 and CDR2 are DFQATT and SNEGSKA (reference sequence). The CDR3 consists of 15 residues. V lost 3 bases to trimming and J lost 4 bases, with 16 bases between them. CDR3 loop: CSARVLSEPKNIQYF. As DNA, the CDR3 is TGCAGTGCTAGGGTCCTTAGCGAACCTAAAAACATTCAGTACTTC.

This clonotype came up a few times. This chain joins TRBV29-1 and TRBJ2-5; D is perhaps TRBD2 (5 bases). CDR1 SQVTM and CDR2 ANQGSEA come from the germline V gene. Deletions cut 7 bases from V and 5 bases from J, with 14 bases between. The CDR3 loop spans 12 amino acids. CDR3 amino acids: CSAAPSTETQYF. The CDR3 region has the DNA TGCAGCGCCGCCCCTAGCACCGAGACCCAGTACTTC.

In this sample, this clonotype turned up a few times. The V and J genes are TRBV6-2 or TRBV6-3 and TRBJ2-1, with 11 positions matching TRBD2. V was clipped by 5 bases and J by 9 bases; unmatched bases: 15. CDR3 length: 17 residues. Germline CDR1 and CDR2: MNHEY and SVGEGT. The CDR3 DNA follows: TGTGCCAGCAGTCCCGTCTTAGCGGGGGGGTGGGTTAGTGAGCAGTTCTTC. Residues: CASSPVLAGGWVSEQFF.

This clonotype has ten or more counts. This chain connects TRBV7-8 to TRBJ1-5; D not certain. Between the trimmed V and J ends, which lost 1 base and 3 bases, there was a span of 7 bases. The CDR3 totals 14 residues. Germline V gene data show CDR1 as SGHVS and CDR2 as FQNEAQ. Here the CDR3 reads CASSLVWNNQPQHF. The CDR3 coding sequence is TGTGCCAGCAGCTTAGTTTGGAACAATCAGCCCCAGCATTTT. The variable domain in full, completed from reference TRBV7-8 and TRBJ1-5, reads GAGVSQSPRYKVAKRGQDVALRCDPISGHVSLFWYQQALGQGPEFLTYFQNEAQLDKSGLPSDRFFAERPEGSVSTLKIQRTQQEDSAVYLCASSLVWNNQPQHFGDGTRLSIL.

V gene TRBV7-9 combines with J gene TRBJ1-1; the match to TRBD1 covers 8 bases. The length of the CDR3 is 11 residues. CDR1 and CDR2 (germline): SEHNR, FQNEAQ (reference sequence). The J segment lost 7 bases and the V segment lost 7 bases, leaving 2 bases of the junction unmatched. CDR3 region: CASTTGGEAFF. The DNA for the CDR3 is TGTGCCAGCACCACAGGGGGTGAAGCTTTCTTT.

The chain links TRBV20-1 to TRBJ2-5, with TRBD2 matching 7 bases. The CDR3 is 14 amino acids. Germline-derived CDR1 and CDR2 are DFQATT and SNEGSKA (reference sequence). Trimming took 2 bases from V and 2 from J; bases not matched to a gene: 5. The CDR3 spells CSARKLAFQETQYF. The DNA of the CDR3 is TGCAGTGCTAGAAAACTAGCGTTTCAAGAGACCCAGTACTTC.

This clonotype occurred a few times. The genes are TRBV5-6 and TRBJ1-1; 12 positions agree with TRBD1. CDR1 and CDR2 from the germline V gene are SGHDT and YYEEEE. This CDR3 comprises 14 residues. Germline trimming cut 4 bases from V and 9 bases from J; bases unmatched to any gene: 7. DNA for the CDR3: TGTGCCAGCAGCCCCCGGGACAGGGGGCGCCAAGCTTTCTTT. Translated: CASSPRDRGRQAFF.

This clonotype appeared a few times. The chain joins TRBV9 to TRBJ1-6; D is possibly TRBD1 (5 bases). The V end was cut by 4 bases, the J end by 4 bases, with 12 bases between. The CDR3 covers 15 residues. Germline assignment: CDR1 SGDLS and CDR2 YYNGEE. CDR3 nucleotides: TGTGCCAGCAGCTCATGGGGCCTATATAATTCACCCCTCCACTTT. This gives the protein CASSSWGLYNSPLHF.

This chain connects TRBV6-4 to TRBJ2-2, with D hard to call. CDR1 is MRHNA and CDR2 is SNTAGT in the germline V gene. The CDR3 consists of 13 residues. Trimming left V 4 bases short and J 0 bases short, with 3 bases between. CDR3 protein: CASSVTNTGELFF. CDR3 DNA: TGTGCCAGCAGTGTTACGAACACCGGGGAGCTGTTTTTT.

This clonotype occurred a few times. The chain is built from TRBV4-3 and TRBJ2-6; 10 nucleotides agree with TRBD1. Germline V gene lookup returns CDR1 LGHNA and CDR2 YSLEER. The CDR3 is made up of 20 amino acids. J gave up 0 bases and V 4 bases, and 12 bases lay outside the gene matches. The CDR3 region is CASSRSFLRDRGSGANVLTF. The CDR3 DNA is TGCGCCAGCAGCCGATCATTTTTACGGGACAGGGGCTCTGGGGCCAACGTCCTGACTTTC.